This T cell receptor beta chain was sequenced for a study of neurological immune-mediated disorders. Study-wide results and limits: HTLV-1-associated myelopathy showed the most TCR clonal expansion; multiple sclerosis the least, below healthy controls.

The unsorted libraries originated from 2 million PBMCs kept at -80 C. About this clonotype itself: What it recognizes is unknown. An end of the junction does not agree with germline; a read error may underlie this.

TCRdb re-called the 5' RACE reads through MiXCR, storing one row per CDR3 protein. The data contain around 94,000 distinct CDR3 sequences, roughly 3.5% of them singletons. Germline loops: CDR1 LGHDT, CDR2 YNNKEL (reference sequence). CDR3 length: 14 amino acids. The chain links TRBV3-1 to TRBJ2-7; 11 nucleotides match TRBD2. The TCR was taken from a woman aged 18-35 years with multiple sclerosis. Sequenced sample: PBMCs. The CDR3 DNA follows: TGTGCCAGCAGCCCACTAGCGGGGGCTTACGTGCAGTACTTC. This sequence encodes CASSPLAGAYVQYF.